This is a list of T cell receptor beta chains from one sample in a study of blood T cell repertoires in COVID-19. Some clones are missing from TCRdb's copy, which holds only in-frame ones; the method was immunoSEQ multiplex PCR. The table records some 210,000 clones, roughly 90% of them present only once. Sequencing input: PBMCs or T cells enriched from blood (not recorded which). Receptor source: a man between 18 and 35 years old with acute COVID-19. CDR3s include the opening cysteine and the closing phenylalanine or tryptophan. A D gene is named only where the DNA matches it firmly. The size field is filled for only some rows; it gives once, few, many or a size class.

-	TRBV30	TRBJ1-1	-	CAWSVQVDTEAFF	TGTGCCTGGAGTGTACAGGTGGACACTGAAGCTTTCTTT
TRBD1	TRBV2	TRBJ2-7	-	CASRSRDSDEQYF	TGTGCCAGCAGGTCCCGGGACAGTGACGAGCAGTACTTC
TRBD2	TRBV30	TRBJ2-1	-	CALRAGVGNEQFF	TGTGCTCTGCGGGCGGGAGTTGGTAATGAGCAGTTCTTC
-	TRBV7-9	TRBJ2-6	-	CASSLGQEIAGANVLTF	TGTGCCAGCAGCTTAGGGCAGGAAATCGCTGGGGCCAACGTCCTGACTTTC
TRBD1	TRBV6-5	TRBJ1-6	-	CASTPRQGNSPLHF	TGTGCCAGCACCCCACGACAGGGTAATTCACCCCTCCACTTT
-	TRBV3-1/TRBV3-2	TRBJ2-1	-	CASSELENNEQFF	TGTGCCAGCAGCGAGCTCGAAAACAATGAGCAGTTCTTC
-	TRBV6-5	TRBJ1-2	-	CASSYSMAGKDGYTF	TGTGCCAGCAGTTACTCGATGGCAGGAAAAGATGGCTACACCTTC
-	TRBV4-3	TRBJ2-1	once	CASSQDPKEQFF	TGCGCCAGCAGCCAAGACCCTAAGGAGCAGTTCTTC
-	TRBV4-1	TRBJ1-1	-	CASSQAGFEAFF	TGCGCCAGCAGCCAGGCAGGGTTTGAAGCTTTCTTT
-	TRBV11-3	TRBJ2-7	-	CASQGSVPYEQYF	TGTGCCAGCCAAGGTAGCGTTCCCTACGAGCAGTACTTC
TRBD1	TRBV3-1/TRBV3-2	TRBJ2-2	-	CASSDRGINTGELFF	TGTGCCAGCAGCGACAGGGGCATCAACACCGGGGAGCTGTTTTTT
TRBD1	TRBV19	TRBJ1-5	once	CASSMGSGGSNQPQHF	TGTGCCAGTAGTATGGGGTCAGGGGGCTCCAATCAGCCCCAGCATTTT
-	TRBV7-7	TRBJ2-2	few	CASSYGGKNTGELFF	TGTGCTAGCAGCTACGGAGGCAAGAACACCGGGGAGCTGTTTTTT
-	TRBV9	TRBJ1-4	-	CASSTFWGLNEKLFF	TGTGCCAGCAGCACCTTCTGGGGCCTAAATGAAAAACTGTTTTTT
TRBD1	TRBV7-7	TRBJ2-1	-	CASSLDGQGAYNEQFF	TGTGCTAGCAGCTTGGACGGACAGGGTGCCTACAATGAGCAGTTCTTC
-	TRBV4-1	TRBJ1-2	few	CASSQVTGGNYGYTF	TGCGCCAGCAGCCAAGTGACCGGGGGAAACTATGGCTACACCTTC
TRBD1	TRBV28	TRBJ2-7	-	CASSYPSGQGALEQYF	TGTGCCAGCAGTTACCCGTCGGGACAGGGGGCATTAGAGCAGTACTTC
TRBD1	TRBV28	TRBJ1-2	-	CASSSGQGGGYTF	TGTGCCAGCAGTTCCGGACAGGGGGGTGGCTACACCTTC
TRBD2	TRBV5-8	TRBJ2-3	-	CASSLAVSAGTSGMDTQYF	TGTGCCAGCAGCTTGGCTGTTTCGGCCGGGACTAGCGGGATGGATACGCAGTATTTT
-	TRBV19	TRBJ1-5	-	CASTYSQSSNQPQHF	TGTGCCAGTACCTACAGCCAGTCTAGCAATCAGCCCCAGCATTTT
-	TRBV5-4	TRBJ2-3	-	CATNTQARGTDTQYF	TGTGCCACCAATACCCAGGCCAGGGGCACAGATACGCAGTATTTT
-	TRBV28	TRBJ2-2	-	CASSLGSAGELFF	TGTGCCAGCAGTTTAGGTTCGGCCGGGGAGCTGTTTTTT
TRBD2	TRBV5-1	TRBJ2-1	-	CASSLEGLAGVEQFF	TGCGCCAGCAGCTTGGAGGGACTAGCGGGAGTTGAGCAGTTCTTC
TRBD2	TRBV5-4	TRBJ2-7	-	CASSSASGRWYEQYF	TGTGCCAGCAGCTCCGCTAGCGGGAGATGGTACGAGCAGTACTTC
-	TRBV30	TRBJ1-4	-	CASTGKATNEKLFF	TGTGCCTCTACGGGGAAGGCAACTAATGAAAAACTGTTTTTT
-	TRBV10-3	TRBJ2-3	-	CASEEAVEGTDTQYF	TGTGCCAGCGAGGAGGCAGTCGAGGGCACAGATACGCAGTATTTT
TRBD2	TRBV19	TRBJ2-1	-	CASSSPGLTGLGSYNEQFF	TGTGCCAGTAGTTCCCCGGGACTAACGGGCTTGGGCTCCTACAATGAGCAGTTCTTC
-	TRBV9	TRBJ2-1	-	CASSVGTGDNEQFF	TGTGCCAGCAGCGTCGGGACTGGGGACAATGAGCAGTTCTTC
-	TRBV27	TRBJ1-2	-	CASSLQRGGGYTF	TGTGCCAGCAGTTTACAAAGGGGCGGTGGCTACACCTTC